This T cell receptor beta chain is from a study of blood T cell repertoires in COVID-19. Study in general: There were acute and convalescent COVID-19 samples, and they came from the United States, Italy and Spain. T cells, B-cell-depleted T cells, or PBMCs supplied cDNA or gDNA.

This CDR3 is built from 13 residues. Per germline, CDR1 ENHRY and CDR2 SYGVKD. Trimming stripped 6 bases from V and 4 bases from J, with 12 bases between. Some clones are missing from TCRdb's copy, which holds only in-frame ones; the method was immunoSEQ multiplex PCR. This table has 150,000 to 200,000 clones, 88% appearing once. The TCR originated in a human donor in a cohort sampled during active COVID-19. This chain uses TRBV10-3 with TRBJ2-5; maybe TRBD2 (6 bases). The source material was peripheral blood. CDR3 DNA: TGTGCCATCAGGGACTATGAGGGAGAGACCCAGTACTTC. Translated, it gives CAIRDYEGETQYF.